One sample yielded the 5 T cell receptor beta chains listed below, sequenced in a study of T cell repertoires in cytomegalovirus infection. TCRdb recomputed calls from the reads with MiXCR, one row per CDR3 protein. The table includes around 430,000 distinct CDR3 sequences, about 44% detected once. These TCRs are of unknown antigen specificity. The specimen was cultured PBMCs, collected from culture after CMV antigen stimulation. The receptors come from a human donor in good health (CMV status not recorded). Some clones in this sample may be carry-over from other donors' samples.

The table lists this clonotype with a few counts. The chain uses TRBV14 and TRBJ1-5; 8 bases agree with TRBD1. This CDR3 has 14 residues. Germline CDR1 and CDR2: SGHDN and FVKESK. Trimming cost V 8 bases and J 6 bases; bases outside gene matches: 9. The CDR3 protein is CASVPWTGTQPQHF. The DNA for the CDR3 is TGTGCCAGCGTACCTTGGACAGGGACTCAGCCCCAGCATTTT.

This chain joins TRBV10-3 and TRBJ2-7, with TRBD1 identical over 7 bases. Trimming at V came to 0 bases and at J to 0 bases, leaving 5 bases not matched to a gene. This CDR3 has 16 residues. The germline V gene has CDR1 ENHRY and CDR2 SYGVKD. The CDR3 region has the DNA TGTGCCATCAGTGAGTCCATCGGGACAGTCTCCTACGAGCAGTACTTC. Translation gives CAISESIGTVSYEQYF.

This clonotype was counted only a few times. The chain combines TRBV7-2 with TRBJ2-1, with TRBD2 matching 8 bases. V shed 7 bases and J 10 bases; nucleotides not matched to a gene: 15. The CDR3 is 15 residues long. The germline gives CDR1 SGHTA, CDR2 FQGNSA. The CDR3 is CASTSAGRGLREQFF. CDR3 nucleotides: TGTGCCAGCACCTCGGCCGGGAGGGGCCTTAGGGAGCAGTTCTTC.

Only a few counts were recorded for this clonotype. The chain is built from TRBV7-6 and TRBJ2-1; D not certain. Looked up from germline, CDR1 is SGHVS and CDR2 is FNYEAQ. The CDR3 length is 13 residues. Deletions cut 5 bases from V and 5 bases from J, with 10 bases between. CDR3 nucleotide sequence: TGTGCCAGCAGCGCCGGGCCAAACAATGAGCAGTTCTTC. It specifies CASSAGPNNEQFF.

The V and J genes are TRBV3-1 and TRBJ1-3, with unresolved D. Germline-derived CDR1 and CDR2 are LGHDT and YNNKEL (reference sequence). V was cut by 0 bases and J by 4 bases, with 16 bases left in between. The length of the CDR3 is 17 residues. CDR3 protein: CASSQDQGLTMGNTIYF. The CDR3 DNA is TGTGCCAGCAGCCAAGATCAAGGCCTGACGATGGGAAACACCATATATTTT.